These T cell receptor beta chains were read from a single sample in a study of regulatory T cells in long-lasting Graves disease. TCRdb re-derived calls from the multiplex PCR reads in MiXCR, one entry per CDR3 protein. The sample has about 220,000 distinct CDR3 sequences; roughly 19% are singletons. This same sample was also part of a study on T cells in Graves' hyperthyroidism and ophthalmopathy.

The specimen was peripheral blood mononuclear cells (PBMCs), collected at new diagnosis, from a patient treated with antithyroid drugs. The receptors here all came from a woman in her twenties or thirties with Graves disease. Each CDR3 is given with its conserved first and last residue. The order of the fields is V gene, D gene, J gene, CDR3 protein. A D gene is named only where the DNA matches it firmly.

V gene: TRBV5-6
D gene: NA
J gene: TRBJ2-1
CDR3 protein: CASSLEGGRRYNEQFF

V gene: TRBV12-5
D gene: NA
J gene: TRBJ2-1
CDR3 protein: CASGFGHPEQFF

V gene: TRBV12-3/TRBV12-4
D gene: NA
J gene: TRBJ2-3
CDR3 protein: CASSLDRSPDTQYF

V gene: TRBV7-8
D gene: TRBD1
J gene: TRBJ1-5
CDR3 protein: CASSPGGQGATNQPQHF

V gene: TRBV2
D gene: TRBD1
J gene: TRBJ1-5
CDR3 protein: CASRGQGRLGSFQPQHF

V gene: TRBV20-1
D gene: NA
J gene: TRBJ1-5
CDR3 protein: CSASRDAGVISNQPQHF

V gene: TRBV5-1
D gene: NA
J gene: TRBJ2-3
CDR3 protein: CASSSRGATSDTQYF

V gene: TRBV7-6
D gene: NA
J gene: TRBJ2-1
CDR3 protein: CASSSSGGTASYNEQFF

V gene: TRBV19
D gene: TRBD1
J gene: TRBJ1-2
CDR3 protein: CASSIDRGLLGYTF

V gene: TRBV10-2
D gene: TRBD2
J gene: TRBJ2-3
CDR3 protein: CASRETSSGGQVDTQYF

V gene: TRBV2
D gene: TRBD1
J gene: TRBJ2-5
CDR3 protein: CASSDFGAGGQETQYF

V gene: TRBV29-1
D gene: NA
J gene: TRBJ2-7
CDR3 protein: CSVVGGYEQYF

V gene: TRBV5-1
D gene: TRBD1
J gene: TRBJ1-1
CDR3 protein: CASSLDVLGTGAFF

V gene: TRBV28
D gene: NA
J gene: TRBJ1-2
CDR3 protein: CASSLYDSYTF

V gene: TRBV28
D gene: NA
J gene: TRBJ2-3
CDR3 protein: CASSFFGRGTTDTQYF

V gene: TRBV30
D gene: TRBD1
J gene: TRBJ2-3
CDR3 protein: CAWSPQWGQGGTDTQYF

V gene: TRBV11-2
D gene: TRBD2
J gene: TRBJ2-1
CDR3 protein: CASSPAGSGRARNPHEQFF

V gene: TRBV5-1
D gene: NA
J gene: TRBJ2-2
CDR3 protein: CASSGGPHRNTGELFF

V gene: TRBV11-2
D gene: NA
J gene: TRBJ2-3
CDR3 protein: CASSLDSRPTDTQYF

V gene: TRBV7-9
D gene: NA
J gene: TRBJ1-6
CDR3 protein: CASSLGYSPLHF

V gene: TRBV20-1
D gene: TRBD2
J gene: TRBJ2-5
CDR3 protein: CSAERLAGGPEQETQYF

V gene: TRBV9
D gene: TRBD1
J gene: TRBJ2-5
CDR3 protein: CASSGGTGGIQETQYF

V gene: TRBV19
D gene: NA
J gene: TRBJ1-3
CDR3 protein: CASSMDSSSGNTIYF

V gene: TRBV11-2
D gene: TRBD1
J gene: TRBJ2-7
CDR3 protein: CASSMGTGTSEQYF

V gene: TRBV24-1
D gene: NA
J gene: TRBJ1-2
CDR3 protein: CATSDPGRGRGYTF

V gene: TRBV7-9
D gene: TRBD1
J gene: TRBJ2-7
CDR3 protein: CASSLGRGTGVTEEQYF

V gene: TRBV2
D gene: TRBD1
J gene: TRBJ2-2
CDR3 protein: CASRRGTGQTGELFF

V gene: TRBV7-9
D gene: TRBD1
J gene: TRBJ2-5
CDR3 protein: CASSSGQGRETQYF

V gene: TRBV18
D gene: TRBD1
J gene: TRBJ1-2
CDR3 protein: CASSPAPTGGDGYTF

V gene: TRBV12-3/TRBV12-4
D gene: NA
J gene: TRBJ1-2
CDR3 protein: CASRATNYGYTF

V gene: TRBV12-3/TRBV12-4
D gene: NA
J gene: TRBJ2-7
CDR3 protein: CASSLGTTNYEQYF

V gene: TRBV2
D gene: TRBD2
J gene: TRBJ2-7
CDR3 protein: CASGSDGTSGIYEQYF

V gene: TRBV28
D gene: TRBD1
J gene: TRBJ1-2
CDR3 protein: CATADRGRDGYTF

V gene: TRBV27
D gene: NA
J gene: TRBJ1-1
CDR3 protein: CASSFLWNTEAFF

V gene: TRBV29-1
D gene: NA
J gene: TRBJ1-1
CDR3 protein: CSVHSRESTEAFF

V gene: TRBV2
D gene: TRBD1
J gene: TRBJ1-2
CDR3 protein: CASRAGGKDGYTF

V gene: TRBV28
D gene: NA
J gene: TRBJ2-7
CDR3 protein: CASSFSYYEQYF

V gene: TRBV28
D gene: TRBD1
J gene: TRBJ2-1
CDR3 protein: CASSPPQGAVGTDEQFF

V gene: TRBV11-2
D gene: NA
J gene: TRBJ2-3
CDR3 protein: CASSLGPRGSNTQYF

V gene: TRBV19
D gene: NA
J gene: TRBJ2-1
CDR3 protein: CASSIERAYNEQFF

V gene: TRBV6-1
D gene: TRBD2
J gene: TRBJ2-1
CDR3 protein: CASNTLAGGPYGNEQFF

V gene: TRBV2
D gene: NA
J gene: TRBJ2-7
CDR3 protein: CASSGGSLTYEQYF

V gene: TRBV19
D gene: TRBD1
J gene: TRBJ1-1
CDR3 protein: CASIPSGTGKSTEAFF

V gene: TRBV12-3/TRBV12-4
D gene: TRBD1
J gene: TRBJ1-3
CDR3 protein: CASSFPGQRFSGNTIYF

V gene: TRBV27
D gene: TRBD2
J gene: TRBJ2-7
CDR3 protein: CASSLRTSGLYEQYF

V gene: TRBV19
D gene: TRBD1
J gene: TRBJ2-1
CDR3 protein: CASSIEGTGGRVF

V gene: TRBV9
D gene: NA
J gene: TRBJ2-7
CDR3 protein: CASSVGGGHEQYF

V gene: TRBV6-1
D gene: NA
J gene: TRBJ2-6
CDR3 protein: CAAGTGRLGANVLTF

V gene: TRBV20-1
D gene: NA
J gene: TRBJ2-7
CDR3 protein: CSVTAERFNSYEQYF

V gene: TRBV28
D gene: NA
J gene: TRBJ1-1
CDR3 protein: CASSPRDRVSAEAFF

V gene: TRBV7-2
D gene: TRBD1
J gene: TRBJ1-2
CDR3 protein: CASSHGTGQYYGYTF

V gene: TRBV15
D gene: TRBD2
J gene: TRBJ2-1
CDR3 protein: CATSPRTSGAYNEQFF

V gene: TRBV10-2
D gene: TRBD1
J gene: TRBJ2-1
CDR3 protein: CASSPTDRGPLNEQFF

V gene: TRBV5-1
D gene: NA
J gene: TRBJ1-4
CDR3 protein: CASSLAVGGEKLFF

V gene: TRBV27
D gene: NA
J gene: TRBJ1-6
CDR3 protein: CASSLFTVNSPLHF

V gene: TRBV5-5
D gene: NA
J gene: TRBJ2-1
CDR3 protein: CASSFVTSNEQFF

V gene: TRBV2
D gene: NA
J gene: TRBJ1-5
CDR3 protein: CASKWGQGAQPQHF

V gene: TRBV11-3
D gene: NA
J gene: TRBJ2-3
CDR3 protein: CASSDRPARTQYF

V gene: TRBV2
D gene: NA
J gene: TRBJ1-5
CDR3 protein: CASSEELRNSQPQHF